This entry lists 20 T cell receptor beta chains sequenced from one sample in a study of T cells in Graves' hyperthyroidism and ophthalmopathy. There were TCR beta CDR3 regions amplified from RNA transcripts. A set of HTBI primers served as the primers for a first-round RT-PCR of the TCR CDR3. One entry per CDR3 protein, called by TCRdb with MiXCR from the multiplex PCR reads. The table lists about 640,000 distinct CDR3 sequences, less than 45% of them singletons. Sequencing was done on a sample of peripheral blood or thyroid tissue (not recorded which). The receptors derive from an adult man with Graves' disease, either hyperthyroidism or ophthalmopathy (not recorded which).

This rearrangement joins TRBV5-1 to TRBJ1-1; D gene ambiguous. The CDR3 loop spans 13 amino acids. Germline lookup yields CDR1 SGHRS and CDR2 YFSETQ. V was shortened by 0 bases and J by 5 bases, with 8 bases between the two germline ends. The CDR3 sequence: CASSLVRETEAFF. DNA for the CDR3: TGCGCCAGCAGCTTGGTTCGTGAAACTGAAGCTTTCTTT. The entire variable domain, with the rest obtained from reference TRBV5-1 and TRBJ1-1, is as follows: KAGVTQTPRYLIKTRGQQVTLSCSPISGHRSVSWYQQTPGQGLQFLFEYFSETQRNKGNFPGRFSGRQFSNSRSEMNVSTLELGDSALYLCASSLVRETEAFFGQGTRLTVV.

This clonotype came up many times. The chain combines TRBV20-1 with TRBJ2-7; D call uncertain. The CDR3 sequence is 12 residues long. Per the germline V gene, CDR1 is DFQATT and CDR2 is SNEGSKA (reference sequence). V gave up 0 bases and J gave up 2 bases, with 5 bases separating them. As DNA, the CDR3 is TGCAGTGCTAGAGAGGGCGCCTACGAGCAGTACTTC. It is translated as CSAREGAYEQYF.

The chain combines TRBV9 with TRBJ1-4; TRBD1 is a possible D gene (5 bases). Between the trimmed V and J ends, which lost 4 bases and 0 bases, there was a span of 13 bases. In germline, CDR1 is SGDLS, CDR2 YYNGEE. The CDR3 loop spans 16 amino acids. The CDR3 reads CASSLGHLATNEKLFF. CDR3 sequence (DNA): TGTGCCAGCAGCCTAGGACACCTTGCAACTAATGAAAAACTGTTTTTT.

The count of this clonotype is one. The V call is TRBV7-9, the J call TRBJ2-2; weak D call: TRBD1 (5 bases). Germline CDR1 and CDR2: SEHNR and FQNEAQ (reference sequence). The CDR3 totals 18 residues. Trimming shortened V by 6 bases and J by 0 bases, and 20 bases separated the two germline ends. In DNA form, the CDR3 reads TGTGCCAGCAGTGGACGGCCTATAGGGGCTCCGAACACCGGGGAGCTGTTTTTT. Encoded protein: CASSGRPIGAPNTGELFF.

This clonotype was observed at least ten times. The rearrangement links TRBV20-1 to TRBJ2-6, with D unclear. Looked up from germline, CDR1 is DFQATT and CDR2 is SNEGSKA (reference sequence). Trimming cost V 7 bases and J 0 bases, with 10 bases left between them. The CDR3 is 14 amino acids. The CDR3 spells CSGADNSGANVLTF. DNA of the CDR3: TGCAGTGGCGCTGACAACTCTGGGGCCAACGTCCTGACTTTC.

This clonotype was observed at least ten times. This chain uses TRBV10-3 with TRBJ1-1; 8 bases are a match to TRBD1. The V gene's germline CDR1 is ENHRY and CDR2 SYGVKD. The V segment lost 7 bases and the J segment 8 bases; nucleotides outside the gene matches: 12. The CDR3 covers 14 residues. For the CDR3, the DNA is TGTGCCATCACTCCAGGGGGCAATGAACGAGAAGCTTTCTTT. It codes for CAITPGGNEREAFF.

This clonotype was observed once. J is TRBJ2-7 and V is TRBV20-1, with 10 bases fitting TRBD1. J gave up 0 bases and V 0 bases, and 14 bases lay outside the gene matches. The germline CDR1 and CDR2 sequences are DFQATT and SNEGSKA (reference sequence). This CDR3 comprises 19 residues. The DNA for the CDR3 is TGCAGTGCTAGAGAGAGACCGGGACAGGGGCCATCCTCCTCCTACGAGCAGTACTTC. The encoded protein is CSARERPGQGPSSSYEQYF.

The chain combines TRBV19 with TRBJ1-1; D is unclear. CDR3 length: 13 amino acids. Trimming left V 11 bases short and J 1 base short, with 14 bases between. Germline lookup yields CDR1 LNHDA and CDR2 SQIVND (reference sequence). CDR3 nucleotide sequence: TGTGCCTGGAGTAAGCAGCAGAACACTGAAGCTTTCTTT. Protein sequence: CAWSKQQNTEAFF.

The sample holds many counts of this clonotype. V is TRBV2 and J is TRBJ1-3, with TRBD1 as a possible D gene (5 bases). The germline gives CDR1 SNHLY, CDR2 FYNNEI. The CDR3 is made up of 16 amino acids. V lost 4 bases to trimming and J lost 0 bases, with 13 bases between them. The CDR3 region is CASSALGADSGNTIYF. CDR3 nucleotides: TGTGCCAGCAGTGCTTTAGGGGCAGACTCTGGAAACACCATATATTTT.

This clonotype is a singleton in its sample. Sequence at one end of the junction differs from germline and may be a read error. The genes are TRBV5-6 and TRBJ1-1, with TRBD1 matching over 8 bases. Per germline, CDR1 SGHDT and CDR2 YYEEEE. This CDR3 comprises 11 residues. CDR3 sequence reads: CVSSFGQGRLF. DNA for the CDR3: TGTGTCAGCAGCTTTGGACAGGGACGTCTCTTT.

The chain has TRBV5-5 and TRBJ2-7; TRBD1 aligns across 9 bases. The trim removed 0 bases at V and 3 bases at J, leaving 7 bases unmatched. CDR1 and CDR2 from the germline V gene are SGHKS and YYEKEE (reference sequence). The CDR3 is 16 amino acids. CDR3 region: CASSLEVDRGDYEQYF. The CDR3 nucleotides are TGTGCCAGCAGCTTGGAGGTCGACAGGGGGGACTACGAGCAGTACTTC.

This clonotype was detected only a few times. The genes are TRBV6-5 and TRBJ2-5; D possibly corresponds to TRBD2 (5 bases). Per germline, CDR1 MNHEY and CDR2 SVGAGI. The V end was cut by 6 bases, the J end by 6 bases, with 14 bases between. The CDR3 length is 13 residues. This chain's CDR3 is CASSTGNRKTQYF. For the CDR3, the DNA is TGTGCCAGCAGCACCGGGAATAGGAAGACCCAGTACTTC.

V is TRBV7-9 and J is TRBJ2-5, with 10 bases aligning to TRBD2. Germline loops: CDR1 SEHNR, CDR2 FQNEAQ (reference sequence). This CDR3 has 15 amino acids. V was clipped by 8 bases and J by 2 bases; unmatched bases: 8. This CDR3 reads CASGPLAGPQETQYF. The CDR3 nucleotides are TGTGCCAGCGGTCCACTAGCGGGGCCGCAAGAGACCCAGTACTTC.

The CDR3 spells CATQGGRNEKLFF. The CDR3 region has the DNA TGTGCTACGCAGGGGGGGCGCAACGAAAAACTGTTTTTT. The J gene is TRBJ1-4, the V gene TRBV25-1, with 7 bases lining up with TRBD1. The CDR3 length is 13 residues. Germline V gene lookup returns CDR1 MGHDK and CDR2 SYGVNS.

This clonotype was counted at least ten times. This chain connects TRBV12-3 or TRBV12-4 to TRBJ2-7, with a possible D match to TRBD1 (6 bases). The CDR3 totals 12 residues. V was shortened by 6 bases and J by 4 bases, with 10 bases between the two germline ends. In DNA form, the CDR3 reads TGTGCCAGCAGCCTAACAGGGTACGAGCAGTACTTC. Translating it yields CASSLTGYEQYF.

This clonotype appeared a few times. The V call is TRBV12-3 or TRBV12-4, the J call TRBJ1-2; no clear D gene. The germline V and J ends were trimmed by 2 bases and 2 bases, with 12 bases remaining between them. CDR3 length: 15 amino acids. The CDR3 spells CASSLYHGTNYGYTF. The CDR3 DNA sequence: TGTGCCAGCAGTTTATACCACGGAACAAACTATGGCTACACCTTC.

The sample holds one count of this clonotype. The chain is built from TRBV29-1 and TRBJ1-2, with a weak D call TRBD1 (6 bases). CDR3 length equals 13 residues. Germline V gene sequence: CDR1 SQVTM, CDR2 ANQGSEA. V was clipped by 8 bases and J by 2 bases, with 15 bases between them. The CDR3 nucleotides read TGCAGCTTGGTAGCAGGGGTGAACTATGGCTACACCTTC. It translates to CSLVAGVNYGYTF. Filled out from reference TRBV29-1 and TRBJ1-2, the complete variable domain reads SAVISQKPSRDICQRGTSLTIQCQVDSQVTMMFWYRQQPGQSLTLIATANQGSEATYESGFVIDKFPISRPNLTFSTLTVSNMSPEDSSIYLCSLVAGVNYGYTFGSGTRLTVV.

The chain uses TRBV29-1 and TRBJ1-1; D remains ambiguous. V dropped 8 bases and J dropped 1 base, with 11 bases sitting between them. From germline, CDR1 is SQVTM and CDR2 ANQGSEA. The CDR3 is 12 amino acids. CDR3 amino acids: CSSERQNTEAFF. DNA for the CDR3: TGCAGCAGTGAGAGGCAGAACACTGAAGCTTTCTTT.

This clonotype has only a few counts. This chain connects TRBV12-3 or TRBV12-4 to TRBJ1-1; no definite D call. The CDR3 totals 15 residues. V gave up 3 bases and J gave up 0 bases, with 11 bases separating them. CDR3 nucleotide sequence: TGTGCCAGCAGTTTGAGGGTCGGGGTGAACACTGAAGCTTTCTTT. Translating it yields CASSLRVGVNTEAFF.

This clonotype appeared a few times. The genes are TRBV12-5 and TRBJ1-2; D not certain. Germline CDR1 and CDR2: LGHNT and FRNRAP. Trimming removed 3 bases at V and 0 bases at J, with 5 bases between. This CDR3 has 13 residues. The CDR3: CASGFRANYGYTF. CDR3 nucleotides: TGTGCTAGTGGTTTCAGAGCTAACTATGGCTACACCTTC.